This T cell receptor beta chain comes out of a study of blood T cell repertoires in COVID-19. The wider study: COVID-19 samples collected from the United States, Italy and Spain covered acute and convalescent phases. T cells, B-cell-depleted T cells, or PBMCs provided the cDNA or gDNA that served as material.

The V and J ends lost 3 bases and 1 base, in that order; junction bases with no gene match: 8. CDR1 and CDR2 from the germline V gene are LNHDA and SQIVND (reference sequence). The CDR3 extends over 17 amino acids. Authors' data handling: Amplification with reference gene primers provided the estimates of nucleated cell counts. Clones were read by immunoSEQ multiplex PCR, and TCRdb kept only the in-frame ones, dropping some. That table is the source of V, J and clone size, and D and trimming were worked out from the DNA. The repertoire consists of fewer than 85,000 clones, with roughly 80% occurring once and the leading ten covering about 4.8%.

This sequence originates from a woman over 75 with active or convalescent COVID-19. V gene TRBV19 combines with J gene TRBJ1-1; 10 nucleotides match TRBD1. The sequenced material came from peripheral blood. The CDR3: CASSMWDRGVANTEAFF. The CDR3 coding sequence is TGTGCCAGTAGTATGTGGGACAGGGGCGTAGCGAACACTGAAGCTTTCTTT.